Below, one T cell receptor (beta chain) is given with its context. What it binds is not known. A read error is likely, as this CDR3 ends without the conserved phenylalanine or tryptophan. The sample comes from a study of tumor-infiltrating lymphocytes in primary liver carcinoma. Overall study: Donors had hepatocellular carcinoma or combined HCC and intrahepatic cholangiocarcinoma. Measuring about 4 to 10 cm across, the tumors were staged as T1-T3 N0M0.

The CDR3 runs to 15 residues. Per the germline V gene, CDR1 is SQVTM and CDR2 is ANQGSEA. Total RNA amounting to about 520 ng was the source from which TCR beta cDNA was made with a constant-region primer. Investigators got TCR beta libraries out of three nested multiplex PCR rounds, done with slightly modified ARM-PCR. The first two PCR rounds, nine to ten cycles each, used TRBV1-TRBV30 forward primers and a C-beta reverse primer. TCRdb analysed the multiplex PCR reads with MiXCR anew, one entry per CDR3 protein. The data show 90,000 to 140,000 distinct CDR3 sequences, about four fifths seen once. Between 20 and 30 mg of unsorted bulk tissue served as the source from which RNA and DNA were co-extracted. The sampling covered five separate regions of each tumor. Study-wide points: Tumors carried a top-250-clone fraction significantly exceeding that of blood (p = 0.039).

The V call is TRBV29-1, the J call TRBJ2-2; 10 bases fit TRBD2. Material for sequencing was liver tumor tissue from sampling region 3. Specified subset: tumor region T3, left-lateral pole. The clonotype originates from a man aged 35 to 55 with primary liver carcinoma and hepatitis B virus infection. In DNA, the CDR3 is TGCAACGTTGGGACTAGCGTGGCGAACACCGGGGAGCTGTTTTAT. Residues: CNVGTSVANTGELFY.